This T cell receptor (beta chain) was sequenced in a study of spatial heterogeneity in lung cancer. Study background: Beta-chain sequences were consistently detected more often than alpha-chain sequences.

This clonotype was counted ten times or more. In the library, each TCR cDNA molecule bore its own unique molecular identifier. TCRdb fed the 5' RACE reads into MiXCR, producing one record per CDR3 protein. This sample has 60,000 to 65,000 distinct CDR3 sequences; roughly 7.9% occur once, and the top ten carry around 15%. Time point of the sample: sample taken at primary tumor resection. Frozen PBMC, nontumor lung or tumor provided whole RNA, which was sequenced unsorted. The donors, 72 patients with untreated early-stage non-small cell lung cancer, provided the samples. The sample here was PBMCs, taken at surgery. The sequence was obtained from a female donor with early-stage non-small cell lung cancer.

CDR3: CASTRDWDGYTF. CDR3 sequence (DNA): TGTGCCAGCACCCGGGACTGGGATGGCTACACCTTC. The chain employs TRBV2 and TRBJ1-2; D is perhaps TRBD1 (5 bases). The CDR3 runs 12 residues. The germline CDR1 and CDR2 sequences are SNHLY and FYNNEI. V lost 7 bases and J lost 6, with 12 bases in between.